The clone carrying this TCR beta chain was recorded at least ten times. Antigen unknown. The CDR3 is 15 amino acids. CDR1 is SGHTA and CDR2 is FQGNSA in the germline V gene. V gave up 4 bases and J gave up 4 bases; unmatched junction bases: 7. This specimen comes from a study of CD8 T cells in ankylosing spondylitis. TCRdb re-derived calls from the 5' RACE reads in MiXCR, one entry per CDR3 protein. The table records hundreds of thousands of distinct CDR3 sequences, roughly 10% of them present only once. Overall study findings and caveats: Relatively rare in peripheral blood, disease-linked clones were also CD8+. It appeared that ankylosing spondylitis blood was characterized by a TCR beta motif of roughly 8 highly homologous variants.

Sequencing used blood, either unsorted or a sorted T cell fraction (not recorded which). The chain is built from TRBV7-2 and TRBJ2-1; 7 positions agree with TRBD2. This clonotype originated in a male donor with ankylosing spondylitis. The CDR3 region has the DNA TGTGCCAGCAGCTGGAGCGGGATGGGTTACAATGAGCAGTTCTTC. Protein sequence: CASSWSGMGYNEQFF.